What follows are 3 T cell receptor beta chains derived from one specimen sequenced in a study of breast tumors, draining lymph nodes, adjacent tissues. TCRdb re-called the multiplex PCR reads with MiXCR, one entry per CDR3 protein. The data contain under 80,000 distinct CDR3 sequences, approximately 47% of them seen just once; the ten biggest clones take up 8.4%. Sequenced sample: breast tumor tissue. Receptor source: a female donor with breast cancer. Some clones in this sample may be carry-over from other donors' samples.

This clonotype was seen a handful of times. It may be a read error: a sequence one base away is much more abundant. The chain combines TRBV11-1 with TRBJ1-5; no reliable D call. CDR3 length equals 13 residues. Germline loops: CDR1 SGHAT, CDR2 FQDESV (reference sequence). Trimming took off 5 bases at V and 9 bases at J, with 14 bases between the two ends. CDR3 sequence reads: CASSPSFGPPQHF. In DNA, the CDR3 is TGTGCCAGCAGCCCAAGCTTCGGTCCGCCCCAGCATTTT.

Worth noting for this clonotype: It is likely a read error, because the conserved phenylalanine at the end of the CDR3 is missing. The J gene is TRBJ2-1, the V gene TRBV10-3; 9 nucleotides agree with TRBD1. The CDR3 contains 15 residues. CDR1 and CDR2 from the germline V gene are ENHRY and SYGVKD. CDR3 amino acids: CAISEPGQGYNEQFL. Here the CDR3 DNA reads TGCGCCATCAGTGAGCCGGGACAGGGATACAATGAGCAGTTCCTC.

This clonotype appeared many times. This sequence joins TRBV5-6 and TRBJ1-2, with a tentative D call TRBD1 (5 bases). Trimming pared 7 bases from V and 3 bases from J, leaving 22 bases between. From germline, CDR1 is SGHDT and CDR2 YYEEEE. The CDR3 has 16 residues. Here the CDR3 DNA reads TGTGCCAGCGGGACGAAGATGGACGGGAATTACTATGGCTACACCTTC. Its translation: CASGTKMDGNYYGYTF.